The T cell receptor (beta chain) described here comes from a study of tumor and adjacent non-tumor tissue in lung cancer. This CDR3 contains 15 residues. Germline-derived CDR1 and CDR2 are MGHRA and YSYEKL. The V and J ends lost 7 bases and 0 bases respectively, with 12 bases between them. Three rounds of nested PCR, following a modified ARM-PCR protocol, produced the TCRbeta library. TCRdb called the multiplex PCR reads again in MiXCR, with one record for every CDR3 protein. The sample lists around 80,000 distinct CDR3 sequences; 80% to 90% were seen once. No cell sorting was done before RNA was extracted from the tissue. Distant lung tissue was collected more than 3 cm away from the tumor edge.

The TCR comes from a man in his 60s with non-small cell lung cancer. The sequenced sample was distant non-tumor lung tissue. The chain uses TRBV4-1 and TRBJ1-4, with unresolved D. CDR3 region: CASNTYLATNEKLFF. CDR3 coding DNA: TGCGCCAGCAACACCTACTTAGCAACTAATGAAAAACTGTTTTTT.